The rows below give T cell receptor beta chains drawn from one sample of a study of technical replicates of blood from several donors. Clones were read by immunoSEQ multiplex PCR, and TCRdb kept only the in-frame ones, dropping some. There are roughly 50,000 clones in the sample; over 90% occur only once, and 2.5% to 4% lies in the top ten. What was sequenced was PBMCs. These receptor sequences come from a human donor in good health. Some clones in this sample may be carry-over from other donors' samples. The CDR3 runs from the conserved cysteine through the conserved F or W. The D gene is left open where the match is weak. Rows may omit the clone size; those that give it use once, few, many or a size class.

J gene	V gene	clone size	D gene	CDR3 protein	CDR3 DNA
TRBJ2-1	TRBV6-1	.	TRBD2	CASSTSGSSYNEQFF	TGTGCCAGCAGTACTAGCGGGAGCTCCTACAATGAGCAGTTCTTC
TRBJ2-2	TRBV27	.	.	CASSSGVANTGELFF	TGTGCCAGCAGTTCCGGGGTCGCGAACACCGGGGAGCTGTTTTTT
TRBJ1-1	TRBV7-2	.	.	CASSLAGDGFTEAFF	TGTGCCAGCAGTCTGGCCGGGGATGGGTTCACTGAAGCTTTCTTT
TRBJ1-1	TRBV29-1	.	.	CSGTAFMNTEAFF	TGCAGCGGGACAGCCTTCATGAACACTGAAGCTTTCTTT
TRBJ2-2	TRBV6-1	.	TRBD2	CASSVTSGSIGGELFF	TGTGCCAGCAGTGTGACTAGCGGGAGTATTGGCGGGGAGCTGTTTTTT
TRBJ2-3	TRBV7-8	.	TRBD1	CASSRQGTTDTQYF	TGTGCCAGCAGCCGACAGGGGACAACAGATACGCAGTATTTT
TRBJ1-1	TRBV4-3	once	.	CASSQAKGRTEAFF	TGCGCCAGCAGCCAAGCGAAGGGGCGAACTGAAGCTTTCTTT
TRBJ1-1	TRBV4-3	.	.	CASSQARNTEAFF	TGCGCCAGCAGCCAAGCCCGGAACACTGAAGCTTTCTTT
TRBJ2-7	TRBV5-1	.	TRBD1	CASSRKDRSYEQYF	TGCGCCAGCAGTCGGAAGGACAGGAGTTACGAGCAGTACTTC
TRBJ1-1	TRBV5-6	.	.	CASSSPSRPLEAFF	TGTGCCAGCAGCTCCCCGAGCCGCCCGCTTGAAGCTTTCTTT
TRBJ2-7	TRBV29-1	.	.	CSVVLQMAGAGEQYF	TGCAGCGTTGTTCTCCAGATGGCAGGGGCCGGTGAGCAGTACTTC
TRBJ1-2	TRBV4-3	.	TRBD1	CASSQVLQGNGYGYTF	TGCGCCAGCAGCCAAGTTCTACAGGGGAATGGCTATGGCTACACCTTC
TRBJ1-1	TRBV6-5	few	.	CASSFTGTTNTEAFF	TGTGCCAGCAGCTTTACCGGGACAACCAACACTGAAGCTTTCTTT
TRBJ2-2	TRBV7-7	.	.	CASSRDPRGYTGELFF	TGTGCCAGCAGCCGCGACCCAAGGGGATACACCGGGGAGCTGTTTTTT
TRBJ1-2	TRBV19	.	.	CASSSSGEANYGYTF	TGTGCCAGTAGCAGCTCGGGGGAAGCTAACTATGGCTACACCTTC
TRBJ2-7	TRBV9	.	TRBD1	CASSVGGQTYEQYF	TGTGCCAGCAGCGTAGGGGGACAGACCTACGAGCAGTACTTC
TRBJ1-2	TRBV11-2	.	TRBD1	CASSYARTGSYGYTF	TGTGCCAGCAGCTATGCTCGGACAGGGAGCTATGGCTACACCTTC
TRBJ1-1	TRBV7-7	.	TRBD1	CASSPLTGEWTEAFF	TGTGCCAGCAGCCCCCTGACAGGGGAGTGGACTGAAGCTTTCTTT